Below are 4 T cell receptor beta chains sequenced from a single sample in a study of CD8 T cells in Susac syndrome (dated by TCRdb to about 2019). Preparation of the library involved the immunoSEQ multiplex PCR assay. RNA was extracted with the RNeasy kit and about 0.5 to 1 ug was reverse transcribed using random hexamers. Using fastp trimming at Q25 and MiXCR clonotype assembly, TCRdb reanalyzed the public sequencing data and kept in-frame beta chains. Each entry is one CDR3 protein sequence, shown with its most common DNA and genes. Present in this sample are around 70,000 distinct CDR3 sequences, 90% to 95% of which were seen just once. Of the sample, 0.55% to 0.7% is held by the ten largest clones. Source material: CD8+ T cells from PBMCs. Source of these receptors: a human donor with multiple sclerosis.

The CDR3 protein is CASSLAGANYGYTF. The CDR3 DNA sequence: TGTGCCAGCAGCTTAGCGGGGGCCAACTATGGCTACACCTTC. The rearrangement uses TRBV11-2 and TRBJ1-2; a weak D match, TRBD1 (6 bases). From germline, CDR1 is SGHAT and CDR2 FQNNGV. The CDR3 has 14 amino acids. V lost 1 base and J 2 bases, leaving 8 bases between the germline ends.

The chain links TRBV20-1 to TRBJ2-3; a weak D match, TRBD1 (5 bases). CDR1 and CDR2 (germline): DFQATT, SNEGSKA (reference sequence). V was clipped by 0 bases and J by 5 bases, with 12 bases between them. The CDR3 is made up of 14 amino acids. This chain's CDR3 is CSARERGQGDTQYF. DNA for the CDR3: TGCAGTGCTAGAGAAAGGGGTCAGGGAGATACGCAGTATTTT.

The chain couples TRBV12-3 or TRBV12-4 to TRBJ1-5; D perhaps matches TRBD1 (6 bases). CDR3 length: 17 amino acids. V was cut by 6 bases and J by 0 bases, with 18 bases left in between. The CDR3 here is CASRVLGDIDSNQPQHF. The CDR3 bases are TGTGCCAGCAGAGTCCTGGGGGACATAGATAGCAATCAGCCCCAGCATTTT.

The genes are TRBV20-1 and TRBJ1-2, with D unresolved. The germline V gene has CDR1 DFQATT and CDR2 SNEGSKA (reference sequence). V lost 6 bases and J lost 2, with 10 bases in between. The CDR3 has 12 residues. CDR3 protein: CSAPTKNYGYTF. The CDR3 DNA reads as TGCAGTGCCCCGACCAAAAACTATGGCTACACCTTC.